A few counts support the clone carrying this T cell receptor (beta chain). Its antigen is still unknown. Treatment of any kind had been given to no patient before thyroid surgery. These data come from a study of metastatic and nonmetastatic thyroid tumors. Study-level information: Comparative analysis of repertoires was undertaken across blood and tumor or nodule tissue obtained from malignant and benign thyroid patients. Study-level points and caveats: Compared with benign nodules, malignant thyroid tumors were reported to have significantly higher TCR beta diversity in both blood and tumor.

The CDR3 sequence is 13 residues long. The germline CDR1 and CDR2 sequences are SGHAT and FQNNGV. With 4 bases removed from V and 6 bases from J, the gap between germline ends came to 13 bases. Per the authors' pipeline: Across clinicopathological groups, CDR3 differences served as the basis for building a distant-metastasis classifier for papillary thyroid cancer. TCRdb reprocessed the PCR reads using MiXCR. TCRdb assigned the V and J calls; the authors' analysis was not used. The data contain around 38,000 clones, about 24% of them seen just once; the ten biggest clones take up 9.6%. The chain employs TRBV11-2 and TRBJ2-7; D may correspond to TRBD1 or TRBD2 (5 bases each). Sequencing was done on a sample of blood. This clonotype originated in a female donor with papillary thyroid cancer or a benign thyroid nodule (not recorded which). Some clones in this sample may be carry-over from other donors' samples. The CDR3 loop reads CASSSLHGGEQYF. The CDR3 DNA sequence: TGTGCCAGCAGCTCACTCCATGGGGGCGAGCAGTACTTC.